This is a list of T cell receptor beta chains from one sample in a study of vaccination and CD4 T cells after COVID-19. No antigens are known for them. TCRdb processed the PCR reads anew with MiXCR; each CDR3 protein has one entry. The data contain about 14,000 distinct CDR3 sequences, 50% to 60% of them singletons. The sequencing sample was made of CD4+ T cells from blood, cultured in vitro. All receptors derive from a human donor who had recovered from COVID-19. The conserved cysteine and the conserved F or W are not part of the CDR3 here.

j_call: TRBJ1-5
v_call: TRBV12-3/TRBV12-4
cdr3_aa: ASSPSRDRGPQPQH

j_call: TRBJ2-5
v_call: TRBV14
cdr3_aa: ASSQGARSETQY

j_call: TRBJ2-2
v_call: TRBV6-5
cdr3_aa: ASSYTVSRELF

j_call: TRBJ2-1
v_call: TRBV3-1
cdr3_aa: ASSQDNLPYNEQF

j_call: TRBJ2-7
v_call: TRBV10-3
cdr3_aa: AISDTTGEQY

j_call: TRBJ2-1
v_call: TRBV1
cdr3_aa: TSSPLTSTGEQF

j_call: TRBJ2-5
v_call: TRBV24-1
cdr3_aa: ATSDPAGQETQY

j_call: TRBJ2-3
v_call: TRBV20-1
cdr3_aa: SASTYSAGGPFRNTQY

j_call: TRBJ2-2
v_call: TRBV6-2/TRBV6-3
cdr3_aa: ASSYGGGPSGELF

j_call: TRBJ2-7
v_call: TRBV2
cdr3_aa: ASSDVVVYYEQY

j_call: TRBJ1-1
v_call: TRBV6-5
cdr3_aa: ASSYWIGDTEAF

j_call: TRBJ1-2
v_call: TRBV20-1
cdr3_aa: SATGQATNYGYT

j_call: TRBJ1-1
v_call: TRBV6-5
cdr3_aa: ASSYLGGSYTEAF

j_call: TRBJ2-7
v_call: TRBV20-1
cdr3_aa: SARLGAESSYEQY

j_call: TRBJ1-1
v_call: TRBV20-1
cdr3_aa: SASGGTNTEAF

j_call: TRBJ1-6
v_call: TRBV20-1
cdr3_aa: SARALTDGTNSPLH

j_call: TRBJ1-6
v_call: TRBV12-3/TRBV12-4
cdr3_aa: ASSLQLHSYNSPLH

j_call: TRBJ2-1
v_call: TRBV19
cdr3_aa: ASSIDRESNNEQF

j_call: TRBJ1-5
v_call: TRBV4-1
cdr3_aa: ASSAYENPGNQPQH

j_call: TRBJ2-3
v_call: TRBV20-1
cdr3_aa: SASLTASTDTQY

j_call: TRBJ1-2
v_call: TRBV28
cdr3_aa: ASSLSLGGYT

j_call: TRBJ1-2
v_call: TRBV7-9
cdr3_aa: ASSSRDRFDGYT

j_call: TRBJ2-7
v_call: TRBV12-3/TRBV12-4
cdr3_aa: ASSLIAGGSGQY

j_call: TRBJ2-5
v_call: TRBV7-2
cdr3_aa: ASSPRTSGETQY

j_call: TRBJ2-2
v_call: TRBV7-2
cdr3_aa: ASSGTLGFTGELF

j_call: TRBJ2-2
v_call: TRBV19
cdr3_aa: ATKGEPITGELF

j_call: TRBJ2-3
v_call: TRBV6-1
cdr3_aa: AISESRNTDTQY

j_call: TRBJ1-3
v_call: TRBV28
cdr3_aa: ASSLSGGGSTIY